These T cell receptor beta chains were read from a single sample in a study of T cells in Graves' hyperthyroidism and ophthalmopathy. A single record per CDR3 protein comes from TCRdb applying MiXCR to the multiplex PCR reads. The profile covers about 700,000 distinct CDR3 sequences, with 45% appearing a single time and about 7.2% taken by the ten largest. Input material: peripheral blood or thyroid tissue (not recorded which). Every receptor here comes from an adult man with Graves' disease, either hyperthyroidism or ophthalmopathy (not recorded which). Both conserved end residues are part of each CDR3.

TRBV6-1,TRBJ2-5,CASSPPVGPRGETQYF
TRBV15,TRBJ1-6,CATSRGQDNQANSPLHF
TRBV29-1,.,CSVGRVGTQYF
TRBV6-5,TRBJ1-6,CASSSDTTNSPLHF
TRBV20-1,TRBJ1-4,CSARAGAGEKLFF
TRBV6-1,TRBJ1-5,CASSPRQGAQPQHF
TRBV19,TRBJ1-2,CASRTDGYYGYTF
TRBV7-9,TRBJ2-6,CASSLVQGPPGANVLTF
TRBV7-2,TRBJ2-5,CASSRYGQGGETQYF
TRBV29-1,TRBJ1-1,CSVGTGTGGTEAFF
TRBV10-1,TRBJ1-1,CASSERDRGTLEAFF
TRBV10-3,TRBJ2-7,CAIRGGSGNYEQYF
TRBV11-2,TRBJ2-7,CASSRISGSDEQYF
TRBV24-1,TRBJ2-2,CAVGGGELFF
TRBV19,TRBJ1-6,CAWSRGGDNSPLHF
TRBV7-3,TRBJ2-6,CASSHRDRDFSGANVLTF
TRBV4-1,TRBJ2-5,CASSQERGGPLETQYF
TRBV29-1,TRBJ1-5,CSVTGTGNQPQHF
TRBV2,TRBJ2-5,CASSQSIAGRLETQYF
TRBV2,TRBJ2-5,CASIGGRKETQYF
TRBV7-9,TRBJ1-5,CASSLDSRQPQHF
TRBV2,TRBJ1-6,CASSTQPNSPLHF
TRBV14,TRBJ2-2,CASSHSYTGELFF
TRBV2,TRBJ1-1,CASSAAGETEAFF
TRBV7-9,TRBJ1-3,CASSLLPSSGNTIYF
TRBV7-9,TRBJ1-6,CASQGENSPLHF
TRBV10-3,TRBJ1-1,CAISESTGGNTEAFF
TRBV24-1,TRBJ2-5,CATSGGGDETQYF
TRBV11-2,TRBJ1-1,CASSLDKYRLSEAFF
TRBV7-9,TRBJ1-2,CASSSDYYGYTF
TRBV7-8,TRBJ2-2,CASSLRQTGELFF
TRBV2,TRBJ1-5,CASSGGGGHQPQHF
TRBV29-1,TRBJ2-7,CSVGTGEQYF
TRBV18,TRBJ1-5,CASSPEGGDNQPQHF
TRBV5-1,TRBJ2-7,CASSLDGVPYEQYF
TRBV10-1,TRBJ2-7,CASSESTGGQYEQYF
TRBV5-4,TRBJ1-4,CASSFRIVKLTNEKLFF
TRBV7-2,TRBJ1-4,CASSSDRVAYEKLFF
TRBV29-1,TRBJ1-3,CSVKGPGNTIYF
TRBV15,TRBJ1-4,CATSRYRENEKLFF
TRBV7-8,TRBJ1-1,CVSSTRAGNTEAFF
TRBV29-1,TRBJ2-3,CSGSLGQNTEDGSADTQYF
TRBV5-1,TRBJ1-2,CASSLASGPYGYTF
TRBV19,TRBJ1-1,CATMARVNTEAFF
TRBV25-1,TRBJ1-1,CASSEFTGIANTEAFF
TRBV25-1,TRBJ1-1,CASSDGQARDTEAFF
TRBV19,TRBJ1-5,CASDFGNSNQPQHF
TRBV20-1,TRBJ2-6,CSARGLGLAGPSGANVLTF
TRBV7-9,TRBJ1-6,CASNPGFGSPLHF
TRBV29-1,TRBJ2-5,CSLGTIGVTQYF
TRBV12-3/TRBV12-4,TRBJ1-5,CASSLSGGGNQPQHF
TRBV2,TRBJ1-5,CASTPGQGLGGNQPQHF